A few counts support the clone carrying this T cell receptor beta chain. With 2 bases removed from V and 5 bases from J, the gap between germline ends came to 13 bases. This CDR3 has 14 residues. Germline V CDR1 and CDR2: SGDLS, YYNGEE. The data originate from a study of blood T cell repertoires in COVID-19. Study in general: The United States, Italy and Spain were the sources of the acute and convalescent COVID-19 samples. The cDNA or gDNA used as material had been derived from T cells, B-cell-depleted T cells, or PBMCs.

How the authors handled the data: How many nucleated cells were present was estimated from reference gene primer amplification. Clones were sequenced by immunoSEQ multiplex PCR, and TCRdb holds only the in-frame ones, with some missing. D and trimming come from the DNA, and the V and J calls and clone size come from that table. The table has around 190,000 clones, about four fifths seen once. Patients at the Seattle site were enrolled during active infection and followed longitudinally. The J gene is TRBJ1-1, the V gene TRBV9; a weak D match, TRBD1 (5 bases). Material for sequencing was peripheral blood. The origin of this receptor is a woman between 35 and 50 years old with COVID-19, enrolled during active disease. The CDR3 reads CASSVRPQVTEAFF. CDR3 bases: TGTGCCAGCAGCGTCCGCCCACAGGTTACTGAAGCTTTCTTT.